Given below is one T cell receptor beta chain in context. This clone's antigen is unknown. Base qualities are not provided; no much larger clone lies one nucleotide away. The method was the immunoSEQ multiplex PCR assay. The table comes from immuneACCESS by way of TCRdb, which keeps in-frame sequences with V and J called. Part of the clones is missing from these tables; in studies checked, under half for an unresolved V gene and the rest for unknown reasons. The sample table contains 75,000 to 95,000 clones; only one count was recorded for 90% of them. The ten biggest clones cover under 4% of the sample. These data belong to a study of control samples from healthy donors and cancer patients (dated by TCRdb to 2019 to 2021). The CDR3 measures 17 amino acids from cysteine to phenylalanine. The retained sequence is limited to the CDR3, 51 bases, with the frame set at the first base. The CDR1 and CDR2 encoded by the germline V gene are SGHAT and FQNNGV. Trimming removed 2 bases from V and 2 bases from J, leaving 16 bases between the germline ends.

The sequence was obtained from a young woman in good health. The sequenced material came from blood. The chain is encoded by TRBV11-2 joined to TRBJ1-3; TRBD1 is a weak D gene call, 5 bases matching. The base sequence is TGTGCCAGCAGCTTAACCGACCGGGGGTTAACTGGAAACACCATATATTTT. This translates into CASSLTDRGLTGNTIYF.